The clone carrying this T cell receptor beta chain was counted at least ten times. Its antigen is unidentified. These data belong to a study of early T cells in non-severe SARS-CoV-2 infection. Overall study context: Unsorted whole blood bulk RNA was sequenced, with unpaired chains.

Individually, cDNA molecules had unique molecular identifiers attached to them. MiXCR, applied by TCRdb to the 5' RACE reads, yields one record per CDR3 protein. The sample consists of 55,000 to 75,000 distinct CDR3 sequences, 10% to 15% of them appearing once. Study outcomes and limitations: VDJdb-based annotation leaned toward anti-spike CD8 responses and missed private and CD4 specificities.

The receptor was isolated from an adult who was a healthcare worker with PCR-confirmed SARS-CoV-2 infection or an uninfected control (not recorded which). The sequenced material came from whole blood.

The CDR3 spells CASSESTTSGDNEQFF. CDR3 DNA sequence: TGTGCCAGCAGTGAATCAACCACTAGTGGCGACAATGAGCAGTTCTTC. V is TRBV2 and J is TRBJ2-1, with D possibly matching TRBD2 (5 bases). Germline CDR1 is SNHLY and CDR2 is FYNNEI. The V gene lost 2 bases and the J gene lost 5 bases, with 16 bases spanning the gap. This CDR3 has 16 amino acids. The full variable domain, in which reference TRBV2 and TRBJ2-1 provide the parts outside the CDR3, is EPEVTQTPSHQVTQMGQEVILRCVPISNHLYFYWYRQILGQKVEFLVSFYNNEISEKSEIFDDQFSVERPDGSNFTLKIRSTKLEDSAMYFCASSESTTSGDNEQFFGPGTRLTVL.